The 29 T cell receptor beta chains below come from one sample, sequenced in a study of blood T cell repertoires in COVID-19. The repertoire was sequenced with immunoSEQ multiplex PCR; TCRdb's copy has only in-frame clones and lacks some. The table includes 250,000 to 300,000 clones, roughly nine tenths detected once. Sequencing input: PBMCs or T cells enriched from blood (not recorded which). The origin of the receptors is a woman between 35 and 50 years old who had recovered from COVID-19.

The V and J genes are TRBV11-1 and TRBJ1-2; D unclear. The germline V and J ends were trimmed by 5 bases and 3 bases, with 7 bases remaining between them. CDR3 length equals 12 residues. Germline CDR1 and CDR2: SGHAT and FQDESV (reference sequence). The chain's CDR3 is CASSAGYYGYTF. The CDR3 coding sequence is TGTGCCAGCAGCGCCGGTTACTATGGCTACACCTTC.

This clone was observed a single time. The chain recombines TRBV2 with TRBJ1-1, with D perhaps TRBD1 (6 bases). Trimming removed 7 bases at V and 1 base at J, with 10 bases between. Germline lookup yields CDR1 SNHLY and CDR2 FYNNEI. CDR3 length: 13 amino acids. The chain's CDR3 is CASKGGENTEAFF. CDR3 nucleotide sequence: TGTGCCAGCAAAGGGGGAGAGAACACTGAAGCTTTCTTT.

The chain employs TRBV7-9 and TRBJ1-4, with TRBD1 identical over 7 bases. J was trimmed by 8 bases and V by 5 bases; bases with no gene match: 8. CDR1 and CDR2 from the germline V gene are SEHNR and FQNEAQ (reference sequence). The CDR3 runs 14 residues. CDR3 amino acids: CASSPDRVREKLFF. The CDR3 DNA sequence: TGTGCCAGCAGCCCTGACAGGGTGAGAGAAAAACTGTTTTTT. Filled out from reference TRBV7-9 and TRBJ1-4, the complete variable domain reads DTGVSQNPRHKITKRGQNVTFRCDPISEHNRLYWYRQTLGQGPEFLTYFQNEAQLEKSRLLSDRFSAERPKGSFSTLEIQRTEQGDSAMYLCASSPDRVREKLFFGSGTQLSVL.

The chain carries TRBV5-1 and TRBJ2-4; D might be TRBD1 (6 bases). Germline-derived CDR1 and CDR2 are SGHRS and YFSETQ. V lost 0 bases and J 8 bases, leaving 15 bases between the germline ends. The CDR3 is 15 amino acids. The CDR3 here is CASSLEGTGRDIQYF. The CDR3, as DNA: TGCGCCAGCAGCTTGGAGGGTACAGGGCGGGACATTCAGTACTTC.

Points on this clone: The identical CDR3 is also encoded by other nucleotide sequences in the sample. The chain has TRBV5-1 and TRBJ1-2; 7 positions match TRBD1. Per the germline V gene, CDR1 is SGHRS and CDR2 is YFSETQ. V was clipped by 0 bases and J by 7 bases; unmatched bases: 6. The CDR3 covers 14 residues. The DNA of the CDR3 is TGCGCCAGCAGCTTGGCCGAGGGGGCGCGTGGCTACACCTTC. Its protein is CASSLAEGARGYTF.

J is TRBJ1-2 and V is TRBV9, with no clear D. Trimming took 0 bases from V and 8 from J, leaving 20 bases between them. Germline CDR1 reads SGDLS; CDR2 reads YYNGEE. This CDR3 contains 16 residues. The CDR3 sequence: CASSVDWVVREDGYTF. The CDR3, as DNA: TGTGCCAGCAGCGTAGATTGGGTGGTACGGGAGGACGGCTACACCTTC.

CDR3 in DNA: TGTGCCAGCTCACTCGACTACTCCTACAATGAGCAGTTCTTC. It translates to CASSLDYSYNEQFF. The gene calls are TRBV18 and TRBJ2-1, with TRBD2 as a possible D gene (5 bases). CDR3 length: 14 residues. Trimming pared 4 bases from V and 0 bases from J, leaving 7 bases between. Germline assignment: CDR1 KGHSH and CDR2 LQKENI.

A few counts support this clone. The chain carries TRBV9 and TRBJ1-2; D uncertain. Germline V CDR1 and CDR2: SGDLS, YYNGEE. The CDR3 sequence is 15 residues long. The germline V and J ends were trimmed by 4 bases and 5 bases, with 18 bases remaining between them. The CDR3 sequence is CASSPRRATLYGYTF. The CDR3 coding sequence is TGTGCCAGCAGCCCTCGGAGGGCTACCTTATATGGCTACACCTTC. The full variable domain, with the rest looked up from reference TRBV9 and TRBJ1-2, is DSGVTQTPKHLITATGQRVTLRCSPRSGDLSVYWYQQSLDQGLQFLIQYYNGEERAKGNILERFSAQQFPDLHSELNLSSLELGDSALYFCASSPRRATLYGYTFGSGTRLTVV.

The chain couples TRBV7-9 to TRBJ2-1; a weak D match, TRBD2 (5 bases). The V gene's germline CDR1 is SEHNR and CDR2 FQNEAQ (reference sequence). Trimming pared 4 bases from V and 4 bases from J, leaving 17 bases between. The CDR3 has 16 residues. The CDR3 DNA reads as TGTGCCAGCAGCTCGCGCCCCACGGGAACATACAATGAGCAGTTCTTC. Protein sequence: CASSSRPTGTYNEQFF.

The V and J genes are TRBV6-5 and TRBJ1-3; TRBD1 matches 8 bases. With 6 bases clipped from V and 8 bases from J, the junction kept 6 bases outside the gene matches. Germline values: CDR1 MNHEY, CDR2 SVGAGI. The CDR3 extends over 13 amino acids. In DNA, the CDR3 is TGTGCCAGCAGCCCCCGACAGGGGCACACCATATATTTT. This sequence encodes CASSPRQGHTIYF.

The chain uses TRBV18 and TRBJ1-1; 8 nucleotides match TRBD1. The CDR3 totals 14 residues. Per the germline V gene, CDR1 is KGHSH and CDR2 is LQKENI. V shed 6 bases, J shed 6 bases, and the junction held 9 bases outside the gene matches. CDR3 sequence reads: CASSPDRVRSEAFF. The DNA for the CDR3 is TGTGCCAGCTCTCCGGACAGGGTCCGATCTGAAGCTTTCTTT.

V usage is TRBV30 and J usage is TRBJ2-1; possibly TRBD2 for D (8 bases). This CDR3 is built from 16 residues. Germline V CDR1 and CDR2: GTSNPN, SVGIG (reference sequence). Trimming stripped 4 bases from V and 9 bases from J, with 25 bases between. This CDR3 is CAWKGAGGISSGEQFF. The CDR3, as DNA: TGTGCCTGGAAGGGGGCGGGGGGAATTAGTTCGGGTGAGCAGTTCTTC. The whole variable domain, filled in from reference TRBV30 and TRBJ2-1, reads SQTIHQWPATLVQPVGSPLSLECTVEGTSNPNLYWYRQAAGRGLQLLFYSVGIGQISSEVPQNLSASRPQDRQFILSSKKLLLSDSGFYLCAWKGAGGISSGEQFFGPGTRLTVL.

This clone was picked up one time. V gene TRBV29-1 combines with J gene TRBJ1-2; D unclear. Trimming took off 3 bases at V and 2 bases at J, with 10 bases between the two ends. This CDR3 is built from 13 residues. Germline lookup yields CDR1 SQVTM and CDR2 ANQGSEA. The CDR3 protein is CSVDESRNYGYTF. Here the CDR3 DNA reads TGCAGCGTTGATGAGTCTCGCAACTATGGCTACACCTTC.

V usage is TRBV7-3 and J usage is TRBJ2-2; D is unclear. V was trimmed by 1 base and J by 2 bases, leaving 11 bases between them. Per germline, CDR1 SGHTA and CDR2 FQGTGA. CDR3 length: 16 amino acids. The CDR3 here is CASSLNSPSNTGELFF. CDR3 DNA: TGTGCCAGCAGCTTAAATTCCCCTTCTAACACCGGGGAGCTGTTTTTT. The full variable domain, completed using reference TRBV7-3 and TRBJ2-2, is GAGVSQTPSNKVTEKGKYVELRCDPISGHTALYWYRQSLGQGPEFLIYFQGTGAADDSGLPNDRFFAVRPEGSVSTLKIQRTERGDSAVYLCASSLNSPSNTGELFFGEGSRLTVL.

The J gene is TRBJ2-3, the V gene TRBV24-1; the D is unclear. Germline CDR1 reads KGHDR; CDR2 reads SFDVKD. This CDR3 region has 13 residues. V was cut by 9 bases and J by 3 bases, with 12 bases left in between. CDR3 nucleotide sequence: TGTGCCACCTCCCAGGCCGTGACAGATACGCAGTATTTT. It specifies CATSQAVTDTQYF.

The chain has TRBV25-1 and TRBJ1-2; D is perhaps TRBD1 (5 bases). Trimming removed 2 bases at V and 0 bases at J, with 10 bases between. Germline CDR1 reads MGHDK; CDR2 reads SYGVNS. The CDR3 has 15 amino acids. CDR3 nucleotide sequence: TGTGCCAGCAGTGAAAGCAGGGTGACTAACTATGGCTACACCTTC. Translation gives CASSESRVTNYGYTF.

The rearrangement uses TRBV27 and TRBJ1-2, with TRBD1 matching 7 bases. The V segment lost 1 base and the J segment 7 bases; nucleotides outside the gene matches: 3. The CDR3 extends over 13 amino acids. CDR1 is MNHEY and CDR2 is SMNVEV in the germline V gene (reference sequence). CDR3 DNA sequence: TGTGCCAGCAGTTTATTCCCAGGGGGTGGCTACACCTTC. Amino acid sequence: CASSLFPGGGYTF.

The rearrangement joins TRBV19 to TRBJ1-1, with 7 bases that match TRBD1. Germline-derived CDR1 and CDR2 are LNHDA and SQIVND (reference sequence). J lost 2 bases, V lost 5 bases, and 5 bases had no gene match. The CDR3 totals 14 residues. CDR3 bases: TGTGCCAGTAGTTTTGACAGGGCTAACACTGAAGCTTTCTTT. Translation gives CASSFDRANTEAFF.

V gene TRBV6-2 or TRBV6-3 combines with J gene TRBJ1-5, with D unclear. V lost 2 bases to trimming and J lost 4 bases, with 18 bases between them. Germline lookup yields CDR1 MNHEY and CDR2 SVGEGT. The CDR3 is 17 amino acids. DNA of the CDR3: TGTGCCAGCAGTTACCCGGGGTATGGGTCGCCAAATCAGCCCCAGCATTTT. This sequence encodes CASSYPGYGSPNQPQHF.

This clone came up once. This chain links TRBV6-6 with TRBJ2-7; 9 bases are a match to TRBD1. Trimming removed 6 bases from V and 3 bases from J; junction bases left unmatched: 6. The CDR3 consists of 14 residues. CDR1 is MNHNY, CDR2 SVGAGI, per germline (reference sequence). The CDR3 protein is CASSYGTGIYEQYF. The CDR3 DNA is TGTGCCAGCAGCTACGGGACAGGGATCTACGAGCAGTACTTC.

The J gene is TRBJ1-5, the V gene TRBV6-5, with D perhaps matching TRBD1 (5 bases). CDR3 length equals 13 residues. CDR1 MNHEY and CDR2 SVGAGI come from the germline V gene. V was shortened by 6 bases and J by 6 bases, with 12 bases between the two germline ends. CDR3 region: CASSAGLVQPQHF. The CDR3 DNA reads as TGTGCCAGCAGCGCAGGGTTAGTTCAGCCCCAGCATTTT.

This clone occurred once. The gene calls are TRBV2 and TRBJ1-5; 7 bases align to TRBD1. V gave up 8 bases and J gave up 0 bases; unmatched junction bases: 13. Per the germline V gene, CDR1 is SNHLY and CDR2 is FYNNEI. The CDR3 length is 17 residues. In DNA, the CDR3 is TGTGCCAGCCAAGGCCAGGACAGGACTTTTAGCAATCAGCCCCAGCATTTT. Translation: CASQGQDRTFSNQPQHF.

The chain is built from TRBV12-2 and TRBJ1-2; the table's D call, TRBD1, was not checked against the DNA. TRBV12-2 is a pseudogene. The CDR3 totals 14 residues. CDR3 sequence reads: CASRLTGDQGGYTF. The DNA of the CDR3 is TGTGCAAGTCGCTTGACAGGGGACCAGGGCGGCTACACCTTC.

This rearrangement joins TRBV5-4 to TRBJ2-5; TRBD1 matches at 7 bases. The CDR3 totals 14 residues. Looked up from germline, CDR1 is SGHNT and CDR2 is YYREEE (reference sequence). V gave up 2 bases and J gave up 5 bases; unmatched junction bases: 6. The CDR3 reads CASSFEGAGETQYF. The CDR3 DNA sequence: TGTGCCAGCAGCTTTGAGGGGGCAGGGGAGACCCAGTACTTC.

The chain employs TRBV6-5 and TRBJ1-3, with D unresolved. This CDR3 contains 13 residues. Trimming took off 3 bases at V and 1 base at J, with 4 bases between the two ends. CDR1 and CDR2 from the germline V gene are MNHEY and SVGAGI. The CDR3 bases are TGTGCCAGCAGTTATAGTTCTGGAAACACCATATATTTT. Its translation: CASSYSSGNTIYF.

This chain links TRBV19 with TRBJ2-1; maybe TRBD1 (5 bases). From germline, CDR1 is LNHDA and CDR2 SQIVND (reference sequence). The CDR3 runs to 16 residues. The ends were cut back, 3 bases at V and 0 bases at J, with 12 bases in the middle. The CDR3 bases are TGTGCCAGTAGTATCCGACAGCTGAGCTCCTACAATGAGCAGTTCTTC. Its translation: CASSIRQLSSYNEQFF.

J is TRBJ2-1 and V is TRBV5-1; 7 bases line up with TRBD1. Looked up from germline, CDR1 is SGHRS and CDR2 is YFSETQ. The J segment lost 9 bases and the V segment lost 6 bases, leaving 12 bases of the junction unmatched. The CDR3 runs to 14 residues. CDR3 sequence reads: CASTLTGPNVEQFF. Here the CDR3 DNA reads TGCGCCAGCACTCTGACAGGGCCGAACGTTGAGCAGTTCTTC.

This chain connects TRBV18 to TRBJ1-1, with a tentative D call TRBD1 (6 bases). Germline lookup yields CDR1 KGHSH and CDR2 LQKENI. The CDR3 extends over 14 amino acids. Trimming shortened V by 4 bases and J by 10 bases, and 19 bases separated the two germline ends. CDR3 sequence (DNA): TGTGCCAGCTCACGAAGCGACAGGTCGAAGGGAGCTTTCTTT. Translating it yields CASSRSDRSKGAFF.

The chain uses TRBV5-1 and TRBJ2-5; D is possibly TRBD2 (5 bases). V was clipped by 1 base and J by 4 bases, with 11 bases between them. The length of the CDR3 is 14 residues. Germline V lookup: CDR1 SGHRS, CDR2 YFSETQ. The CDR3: CASSLQSGVETQYF. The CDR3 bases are TGCGCCAGCAGCTTGCAATCCGGGGTAGAGACCCAGTACTTC.